The 5 T cell receptor beta chains in this list originate from one sample, sequenced in a study of T cells in Graves' hyperthyroidism and ophthalmopathy. RNA transcripts gave rise to amplified TCR beta CDR3 regions. Researchers ran a first-round RT-PCR on the TCR CDR3 using the HTBI primer set. TCRdb recomputed calls from the multiplex PCR reads with MiXCR, one row per CDR3 protein. Of roughly 500,000 distinct CDR3 sequences in the sample, approximately 48% were seen once. Sequencing was performed on peripheral blood or thyroid tissue (not recorded which). Receptors were obtained from an adult woman with Graves' disease, either hyperthyroidism or ophthalmopathy (not recorded which).

This clonotype appeared a few times. As DNA, the CDR3 is TGTGCCAGCAGCTTGGCGGGGAAGGGTCAGCCCCAGCATTTT. Translation gives CASSLAGKGQPQHF. The rearrangement links TRBV7-9 to TRBJ1-5, with unresolved D. Trimming shortened V by 3 bases and J by 6 bases, and 12 bases separated the two germline ends. Germline CDR1 SEHNR, CDR2 FQNEAQ (reference sequence). The CDR3 length is 14 residues.

The rearrangement uses TRBV4-2 and TRBJ2-5; no clear D. The V gene's germline CDR1 is LGHNA and CDR2 YNFKEQ. Trimming shortened V by 2 bases and J by 2 bases, and 9 bases separated the two germline ends. The CDR3 spans 14 residues. The CDR3 region is CASSQRVGQETQYF. The CDR3 coding sequence is TGTGCCAGCAGCCAACGGGTGGGACAAGAGACCCAGTACTTC.

This clonotype was found a few times. V usage is TRBV24-1 and J usage is TRBJ1-2; D gene uncertain. This CDR3 has 16 residues. Germline V lookup: CDR1 KGHDR, CDR2 SFDVKD. Trimming cost V 0 bases and J 8 bases, with 18 bases left between them. The CDR3 nucleotides read TGTGCCACCAGTGATTTGCTTGGTGGATCCCCGAGAGGCTACACCTTC. It encodes CATSDLLGGSPRGYTF.

The chain joins TRBV29-1 to TRBJ1-4; either TRBD1 or TRBD2 may fit D (6 bases each). The tail of the sequence fits TRBJ2-2 better, so the J call may be wrong. Germline V gene lookup returns CDR1 SQVTM and CDR2 ANQGSEA. The CDR3 contains 13 residues. In DNA, the CDR3 is TGCAGCGTGGAAAAGAGGGGGGCCGGGGAGCTGTTTTTT. This gives the protein CSVEKRGAGELFF.

The chain joins TRBV5-4 to TRBJ2-6; the match to TRBD2 covers 10 bases. The CDR3 is 16 amino acids. Per the germline V gene, CDR1 is SGHNT and CDR2 is YYREEE (reference sequence). Unmatched junction bases numbered 3, after V lost 4 bases and J lost 2 bases. This CDR3 is CASSPTSGTGANVLTF. In DNA, the CDR3 is TGTGCCAGCAGCCCAACTAGCGGGACTGGGGCCAACGTCCTGACTTTC.